This T cell receptor beta chain was recorded in a study of blood T cell repertoires in COVID-19. The germline V and J ends were trimmed by 4 bases and 2 bases, with 7 bases remaining between them. Germline V gene data show CDR1 as SGDLS and CDR2 as YYNGEE. This CDR3 contains 13 residues. Regarding this clone: This same CDR3 is encoded by further DNA sequences in the sample.

Assay used: immunoSEQ multiplex PCR; TCRdb lists only in-frame clones, some missing. The sample carries about 250,000 clones, roughly 91% recorded once. The clonotype comes from a woman aged 40 to 50 who had recovered from COVID-19. Sequences were obtained from peripheral blood. The V gene is TRBV9, the J gene TRBJ1-5; D gene uncertain. CDR3 bases: TGTGCCAGCAGCCCGTCCGGCAATCAGCCCCAGCATTTT. Protein product: CASSPSGNQPQHF.